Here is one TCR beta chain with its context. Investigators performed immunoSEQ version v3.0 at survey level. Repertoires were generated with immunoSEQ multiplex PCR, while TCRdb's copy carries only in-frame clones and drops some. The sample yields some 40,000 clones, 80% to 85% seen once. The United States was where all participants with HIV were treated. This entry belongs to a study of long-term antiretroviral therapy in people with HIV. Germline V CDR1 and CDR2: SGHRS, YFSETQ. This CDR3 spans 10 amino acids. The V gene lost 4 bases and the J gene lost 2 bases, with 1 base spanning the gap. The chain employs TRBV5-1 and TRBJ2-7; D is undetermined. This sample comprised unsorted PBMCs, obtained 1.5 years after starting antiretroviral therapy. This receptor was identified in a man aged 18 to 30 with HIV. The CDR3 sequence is CASSPYEQYF. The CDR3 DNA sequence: TGCGCCAGCAGCCCCTACGAGCAGTACTTC.